The next 8 T cell receptor beta chains were all read from a single sample in a study of post-analysis software for immune sequencing data. Study results and limitations: There were four or five TRBV segments more frequent in patients than controls, and TRBV5-6, TRBV5-1 and TRBV20-1 were among them.

No antigen has been assigned to these receptors. Unique molecular identifiers were built into the TCR beta cDNA libraries. MiXCR was run by TCRdb on the PCR reads, yielding one entry per CDR3 protein. The sample shows a few hundred thousand distinct CDR3 sequences, under 55% of them seen only once. Sample: blood. The source of these receptors is a girl aged 10 to 17 with multiple sclerosis.

This chain connects TRBV6-2 or TRBV6-3 to TRBJ1-1, with D maybe TRBD1 (5 bases). The germline V gene encodes CDR1 MNHEY and CDR2 SVGEGT. Trimming removed 2 bases at V and 5 bases at J, with 9 bases between. The CDR3 is made up of 13 amino acids. Written as DNA, the CDR3 is TGTGCCAGCAGTTACCCAGAGGGGACTGAAGCTTTCTTT. The encoded protein is CASSYPEGTEAFF.

This clonotype was observed a handful of times. The chain carries TRBV4-2 and TRBJ2-7, with D perhaps given as TRBD1 or TRBD2 (5 bases each). In germline, CDR1 is LGHNA, CDR2 YNFKEQ. CDR3 length: 15 residues. V was trimmed by 1 base and J by 0 bases, leaving 10 bases between them. The CDR3 region is CASSQAAGSSYEQYF. As DNA, the CDR3 is TGTGCCAGCAGCCAAGCGGCAGGGAGCTCCTACGAGCAGTACTTC.

V and J are TRBV5-1 and TRBJ2-5; TRBD2 aligns across 12 bases. Germline V CDR1 and CDR2: SGHRS, YFSETQ. This CDR3 has 18 residues. Trimming at V came to 3 bases and at J to 5 bases, leaving 14 bases not matched to a gene. CDR3 nucleotides: TGCGCCAGCAGCTGGAGACTAGCGGGAGCGGGGTCCCAGGAGACCCAGTACTTC. It yields the protein CASSWRLAGAGSQETQYF. Using reference TRBV5-1 and TRBJ2-5 for the parts outside the CDR3, the full variable domain is KAGVTQTPRYLIKTRGQQVTLSCSPISGHRSVSWYQQTPGQGLQFLFEYFSETQRNKGNFPGRFSGRQFSNSRSEMNVSTLELGDSALYLCASSWRLAGAGSQETQYFGPGTRLLVL.

The sample holds many counts of this clonotype. V and J are TRBV6-6 and TRBJ1-2, with 7 bases matching TRBD1. Losses at the gene ends were 7 bases for V and 1 base for J; bases not matched to a gene: 12. This CDR3 has 16 residues. From germline, CDR1 is MNHNY and CDR2 SVGAGI (reference sequence). The CDR3 reads CASTRQGRGVNYGYTF. The CDR3 DNA reads as TGTGCCAGCACCCGACAGGGACGGGGTGTTAACTATGGCTACACCTTC.

The chain carries TRBV18 and TRBJ1-1, with D tentatively TRBD1 (5 bases). The V and J ends lost 2 bases and 2 bases respectively, with 15 bases between them. CDR3 length: 16 amino acids. CDR1 is KGHSH, CDR2 LQKENI, per germline. The CDR3 spells CASSPAALRGNTEAFF. The CDR3, as DNA: TGTGCCAGCTCACCAGCTGCTCTTAGGGGAAACACTGAAGCTTTCTTT.

The chain employs TRBV7-2 and TRBJ2-1; TRBD2 agrees at 11 bases. J was trimmed by 0 bases and V by 4 bases; bases with no gene match: 8. The CDR3 sequence is 18 residues long. Per the germline V gene, CDR1 is SGHTA and CDR2 is FQGNSA. The CDR3 here is CASSSGTSGKASYNEQFF. The CDR3 DNA reads as TGTGCCAGCAGCTCTGGGACTAGCGGAAAGGCCTCCTACAATGAGCAGTTCTTC.

V is TRBV4-2 and J is TRBJ1-1, with D unresolved. Germline V gives CDR1 LGHNA, CDR2 YNFKEQ. The CDR3 length is 15 residues. Trimming took 3 bases from V and 0 from J, leaving 11 bases between them. The CDR3, as DNA: TGTGCCAGCAGCCAGGGGAATCAGATGAACACTGAAGCTTTCTTT. This sequence encodes CASSQGNQMNTEAFF.

The rearrangement joins TRBV6-5 to TRBJ2-1; 13 bases line up with TRBD2. J was trimmed by 2 bases and V by 2 bases; bases with no gene match: 6. Germline loops: CDR1 MNHEY, CDR2 SVGAGI. The CDR3 is 18 residues long. CDR3 sequence: CASSYQRLAGGAYNEQFF. The CDR3 nucleotides are TGTGCCAGCAGTTACCAAAGACTAGCGGGAGGCGCCTACAATGAGCAGTTCTTC.